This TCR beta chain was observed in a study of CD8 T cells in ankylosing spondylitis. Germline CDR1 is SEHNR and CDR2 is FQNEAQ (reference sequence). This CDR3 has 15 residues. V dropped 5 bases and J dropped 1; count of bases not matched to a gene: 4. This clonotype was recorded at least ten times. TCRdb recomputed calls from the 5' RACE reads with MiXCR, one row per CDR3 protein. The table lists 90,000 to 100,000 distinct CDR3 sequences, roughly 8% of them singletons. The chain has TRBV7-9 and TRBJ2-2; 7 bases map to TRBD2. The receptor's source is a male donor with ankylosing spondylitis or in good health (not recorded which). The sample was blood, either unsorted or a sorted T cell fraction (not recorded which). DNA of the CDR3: TGTGCCAGCAGCCCCCGCGGGGGGAACACCGGGGAGCTGTTTTTT. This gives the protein CASSPRGGNTGELFF.